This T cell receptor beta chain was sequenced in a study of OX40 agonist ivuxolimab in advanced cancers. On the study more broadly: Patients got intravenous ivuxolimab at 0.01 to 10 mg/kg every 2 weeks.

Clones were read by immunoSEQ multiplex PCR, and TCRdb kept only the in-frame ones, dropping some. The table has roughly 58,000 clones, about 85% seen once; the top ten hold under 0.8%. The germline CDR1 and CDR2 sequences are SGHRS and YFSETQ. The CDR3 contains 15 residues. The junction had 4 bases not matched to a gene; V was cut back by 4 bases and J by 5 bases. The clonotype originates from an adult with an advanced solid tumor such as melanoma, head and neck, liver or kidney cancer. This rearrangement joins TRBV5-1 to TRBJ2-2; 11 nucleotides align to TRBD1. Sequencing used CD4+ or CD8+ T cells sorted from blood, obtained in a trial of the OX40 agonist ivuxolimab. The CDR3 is CASSLGTGGTGELFF. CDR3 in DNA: TGCGCCAGCAGCCTAGGGACAGGGGGAACCGGGGAGCTGTTTTTT.